This entry is about one T cell receptor beta chain. No cognate antigen has been identified for it. Base qualities are not provided; no much larger clone lies one nucleotide away. Other DNA variants within this sample encode the same CDR3. The immunoSEQ Assay, a bias-controlled multiplex PCR, was used to amplify TCRbeta CDR3 regions from genomic DNA. In the authors' own workflow: The number of nucleated cells in each sample was estimated by amplification of reference gene primers within the assay. To quantify the absolute abundance of each unique TCRbeta CDR3 rearrangement, sequence reads were collapsed and filtered. Productive Simpson clonality was computed per sample as the square root of Simpson's diversity index over productive rearrangements. TCRdb obtained this table from immuneACCESS and retained in-frame rearrangements with V and J assigned. These tables miss some clones; where compared with another copy, unresolved V genes account for less than half of the shortfall, and the remainder is unexplained. V and J calls and clone size are as listed in that table; D and trimming were resolved from the DNA. This sample holds around 45,000 clones; 65% to 85% were observed only once. The top ten clones comprise 30% to 35% of the sample.

The data stem from a study of blood T cell repertoires in COVID-19 (dated by TCRdb to about 2020). With regard to the full study: Samples from collaborators originated in the United States, Italy and Spain and spanned both the acute and convalescent phases of COVID-19. The material from the prospective study consisted of cDNA or gDNA derived from T cells, B-cell-depleted T cells, or PBMCs. Subjects who had been exposed to COVID-19, were actively infected with it, or had recovered from it provided the deeply sampled blood TCRbeta repertoires that made up the dataset. The repertoires were released in a freely available public database meant as a resource for research on the immune response to SARS-CoV-2. Samples came from the ongoing ImmuneRACE study (first 160 participants) plus 1,254 subjects from 6 global collaborators. Nearly every sample came with metadata listing a de-identified subject ID, COVID-19 status, age in years and sex. Where available, HLA class I and class II types were taken from metadata supplied by the sample provider and were not determined by assay-based typing. The study at large found these results: The quantity of clinical and demographic metadata differed by source and by participant and was supplied without curation.

CDR1 KGHSH and CDR2 LQKENI are derived from the germline V gene. The cysteine opens and the phenylalanine closes a CDR3 of 14 amino acids. The retained sequence is limited to the CDR3, 42 bases, with the frame set at the first base. V sheds 3 bases and J sheds 3 bases, leaving 8 bases between their ends. Whole blood was collected in K2EDTA tubes by collaborating institutions according to the institutions' own protocols. For TCRbeta analysis, collaborator samples were shipped as frozen whole blood, as isolated PBMCs, or as DNA extracted from either sample type. Recombination linked TRBV18 to TRBJ1-4; a confident D gene designation cannot be given. The sequence was obtained from a woman older than 75 with acute or convalescent COVID-19. The sequencing input was peripheral blood. Here is the DNA: TGTGCCAGCTCACCGCGAGGATCTAATGAAAAACTGTTTTTT. Translation gives CASSPRGSNEKLFF.